Each of the 13 T cell receptor beta chains below was sequenced from the same sample in a study of siplizumab effects on memory and regulatory T cells (dated by TCRdb to between 2019 and 2020). Library method: the immunoSEQ multiplex PCR assay. In TCRdb, the immuneACCESS table is reduced to in-frame sequences with V and J assigned. These tables do not hold every clone; where another copy was compared, an unresolved V gene accounts for under half, and the others remain unexplained. Counted in this sample were 110,000 or so clones; over 85% of them appeared once. The top ten constitute over 0.15% of the sample. The sequencing input was non-Treg CD4+ T cells sorted from blood. The cell subset or site label on this specimen signifies: FACS-sorted unstimulated CD4+ non-regulatory T cells. The receptors here all came from a human donor in good health.

The chain joins TRBV6-5 to TRBJ2-7; D perhaps matches TRBD2 (5 bases). CDR1 and CDR2 from the germline V gene are MNHEY and SVGAGI. With 2 bases removed from V and 2 bases from J, the gap between germline ends came to 10 bases. This CDR3 is 14 amino acids long. The CDR3 spells CASSYELLAYEQYF. The CDR3 coding sequence is TGTGCCAGCAGTTACGAGCTACTAGCCTACGAGCAGTACTTC.

The V call is TRBV29-1, the J call TRBJ1-2, with D perhaps matching TRBD1 (5 bases). The CDR3 consists of 12 residues. Germline V gives CDR1 SQVTM, CDR2 ANQGSEA. V was clipped by 3 bases and J by 6 bases, with 11 bases between them. The CDR3 sequence: CSVDAAGNGYTF. Here the CDR3 DNA reads TGCAGCGTTGATGCGGCAGGGAATGGCTACACCTTC.

The chain recombines TRBV5-1 with TRBJ2-1; 13 bases are a match to TRBD2. The junction had 9 bases not matched to a gene; V was cut back by 3 bases and J by 9 bases. This CDR3 region has 16 residues. Germline loops: CDR1 SGHRS, CDR2 YFSETQ. CDR3 in amino acids: CASSSTGTSGVAEQFF. The CDR3 bases are TGCGCCAGCAGCTCGACCGGGACTAGCGGGGTGGCTGAGCAGTTCTTC.

The chain carries TRBV9 and TRBJ2-7, with D possibly matching TRBD2 (7 bases). The CDR3 spans 16 residues. The germline gives CDR1 SGDLS, CDR2 YYNGEE. V was cut by 3 bases and J by 2 bases, with 18 bases left in between. The CDR3, as DNA: TGTGCCAGCAGCGGGACAAGCGGGACACCCGCCTACGAGCAGTACTTC. Translating it yields CASSGTSGTPAYEQYF.

The CDR3 DNA follows: TGTGCCAGCAGCAAATTTCCGGGGGGCGTAACTGGGGCCAACGTCCTGACTTTC. Translating gives CASSKFPGGVTGANVLTF. The chain couples TRBV9 to TRBJ2-6; perhaps TRBD2 as D (7 bases). Germline CDR1 SGDLS, CDR2 YYNGEE. The CDR3 length is 18 residues. V shed 4 bases and J shed 2 bases, with 19 bases lying between them. Full variable domain (missing parts from reference TRBV9 and TRBJ2-6): DSGVTQTPKHLITATGQRVTLRCSPRSGDLSVYWYQQSLDQGLQFLIQYYNGEERAKGNILERFSAQQFPDLHSELNLSSLELGDSALYFCASSKFPGGVTGANVLTFGAGSRLTVL.

This clone was seen a single time. The chain has TRBV6-1 and TRBJ2-5, with 11 bases aligning to TRBD1. Trimming took 3 bases from V and 5 from J; bases not matched to a gene: 5. CDR1 MNHNS and CDR2 SASEGT come from the germline V gene. CDR3 length: 15 residues. CDR3 residues: CASSDRGQGAETQYF. The CDR3 DNA sequence: TGTGCCAGCAGTGATCGCGGACAGGGGGCGGAGACCCAGTACTTC.

V is TRBV18 and J is TRBJ1-1; possibly TRBD1 for D (5 bases). Trimming pared 3 bases from V and 3 bases from J, leaving 14 bases between. CDR1 and CDR2 from the germline V gene are KGHSH and LQKENI. The length of the CDR3 is 15 residues. The CDR3 DNA follows: TGTGCCAGCTCACCGGGGCCCGGAGGTGACACTGAAGCTTTCTTT. Translating it yields CASSPGPGGDTEAFF.

The CDR3: CASSSPTGNQPQHF. The CDR3 DNA follows: TGTGCCAGCAGTTCGCCTACAGGGAATCAGCCCCAGCATTTT. The genes are TRBV6-6 and TRBJ1-5, with D perhaps matching TRBD1 (6 bases). The CDR3 is 14 residues long. Germline V gives CDR1 MNHNY, CDR2 SVGAGI (reference sequence). The ends were cut back, 4 bases at V and 4 bases at J, with 11 bases in the middle.

The chain recombines TRBV18 with TRBJ1-5; tentative D call: TRBD1 (5 bases). V was trimmed by 3 bases and J by 5 bases, leaving 17 bases between them. The CDR3 extends over 16 amino acids. Germline V gene sequence: CDR1 KGHSH, CDR2 LQKENI. CDR3 sequence: CASSPPGPGGYQPQHF. The CDR3 DNA sequence: TGTGCCAGCTCACCTCCGGGACCGGGGGGGTATCAGCCCCAGCATTTT.

The chain couples TRBV5-6 to TRBJ2-3; tentative D call: TRBD1 (6 bases). The ends were cut back, 4 bases at V and 6 bases at J, with 21 bases in the middle. This CDR3 has 16 residues. The V gene's germline CDR1 is SGHDT and CDR2 YYEEEE. DNA of the CDR3: TGTGCCAGCAGCCCCCCGGGACACAGGGCGATGGATACGCAGTATTTT. Translation: CASSPPGHRAMDTQYF.

CDR3 sequence reads: CASSVGDTQYF. The DNA for the CDR3 is TGTGCCAGCAGTGTAGGAGATACGCAGTATTTT. The V call is TRBV25-1, the J call TRBJ2-3, with D hard to call. Germline CDR1 MGHDK, CDR2 SYGVNS. V was clipped by 4 bases and J by 5 bases, with 4 bases between them. The CDR3 contains 11 residues.

This clone has a single count. This rearrangement joins TRBV10-3 to TRBJ2-7; no clear D. Trimming left V 4 bases short and J 4 bases short, with 8 bases between. Germline-derived CDR1 and CDR2 are ENHRY and SYGVKD. CDR3 length: 12 amino acids. CDR3 loop: CAISGPAYEQYF. In DNA form, the CDR3 reads TGTGCCATCAGTGGGCCCGCGTACGAGCAGTACTTC.

The rearrangement joins TRBV19 to TRBJ2-5, with 13 positions matching TRBD2. The V and J ends lost 6 bases and 1 base, in that order; junction bases with no gene match: 2. Germline CDR1 is LNHDA and CDR2 is SQIVND (reference sequence). The CDR3 has 15 residues. CDR3 DNA sequence: TGTGCCAGTAGACTAGCGGGGGGGCCCCAAGAGACCCAGTACTTC. This encodes CASRLAGGPQETQYF.